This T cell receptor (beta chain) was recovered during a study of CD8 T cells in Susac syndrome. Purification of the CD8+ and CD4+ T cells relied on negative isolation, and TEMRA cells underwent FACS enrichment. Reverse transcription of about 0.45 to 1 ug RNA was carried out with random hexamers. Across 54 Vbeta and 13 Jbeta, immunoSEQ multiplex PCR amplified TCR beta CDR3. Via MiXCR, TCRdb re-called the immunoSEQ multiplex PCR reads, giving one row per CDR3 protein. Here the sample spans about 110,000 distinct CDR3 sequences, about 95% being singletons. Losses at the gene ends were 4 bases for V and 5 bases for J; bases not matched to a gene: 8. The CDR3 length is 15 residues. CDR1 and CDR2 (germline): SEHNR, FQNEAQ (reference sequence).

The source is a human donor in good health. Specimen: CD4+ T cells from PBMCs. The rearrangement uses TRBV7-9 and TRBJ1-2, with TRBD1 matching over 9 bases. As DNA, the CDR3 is TGTGCCAGCAGCTCCCACAGGGGGCAGGGGTATGGCTACACCTTC. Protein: CASSSHRGQGYGYTF.